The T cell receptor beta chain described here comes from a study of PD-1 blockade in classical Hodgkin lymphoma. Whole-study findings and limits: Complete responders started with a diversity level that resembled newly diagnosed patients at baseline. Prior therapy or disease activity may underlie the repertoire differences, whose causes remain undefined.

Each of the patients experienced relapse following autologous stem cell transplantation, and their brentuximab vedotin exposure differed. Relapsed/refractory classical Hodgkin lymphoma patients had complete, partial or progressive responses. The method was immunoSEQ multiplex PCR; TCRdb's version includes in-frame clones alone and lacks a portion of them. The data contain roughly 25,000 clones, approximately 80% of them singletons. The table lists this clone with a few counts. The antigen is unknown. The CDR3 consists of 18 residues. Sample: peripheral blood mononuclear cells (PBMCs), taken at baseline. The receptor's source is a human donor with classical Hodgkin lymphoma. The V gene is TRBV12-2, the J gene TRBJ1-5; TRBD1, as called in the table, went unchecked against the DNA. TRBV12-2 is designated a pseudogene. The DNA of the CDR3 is TGTGCAAGTCGCTTAGGAAGAGGGAAGACAGGGGGCAATCAGCCCCAGCATTTT. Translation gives CASRLGRGKTGGNQPQHF.